A single sample gave rise to the 10 T cell receptor beta chains below, sequenced in a study of blood T cell repertoires in COVID-19. Assay: immunoSEQ multiplex PCR; the TCRdb copy retains only in-frame clones and omits some. The profile shows some 160,000 clones, about 83% of them singletons. Sequencing was done on a sample of peripheral blood. These receptors all stem from a woman older than 75 with acute or convalescent COVID-19.

The rearrangement joins TRBV10-2 to TRBJ1-1, with D perhaps matching TRBD1 (6 bases). The CDR3 loop spans 13 amino acids. Germline values: CDR1 WSHSY, CDR2 SAAADI. With 5 bases removed from V and 3 bases from J, the gap between germline ends came to 10 bases. The CDR3: CASSSQGHTEAFF. In DNA, the CDR3 is TGCGCCAGCAGTTCCCAGGGGCACACTGAAGCTTTCTTT.

V gene TRBV18 combines with J gene TRBJ1-2; TRBD1 is a possible D gene (5 bases). Trimming removed 2 bases at V and 4 bases at J, with 8 bases between. CDR3 length equals 13 residues. Germline values: CDR1 KGHSH, CDR2 LQKENI. For the CDR3, the DNA is TGTGCCAGCTCACCAGGAGGGGCCTATGGCTACACCTTC. Protein sequence: CASSPGGAYGYTF.

This clone was detected only once. V and J are TRBV7-3 and TRBJ2-1; 11 nucleotides match TRBD2. The V segment lost 4 bases and the J segment 5 bases; nucleotides outside the gene matches: 10. The CDR3 has 17 residues. The germline V gene has CDR1 SGHTA and CDR2 FQGTGA. CDR3 in amino acids: CASSSRALAGGHNEQFF. The CDR3 nucleotides read TGTGCCAGCAGCTCCAGGGCCCTAGCGGGAGGTCACAATGAGCAGTTCTTC.

The chain carries TRBV5-1 and TRBJ2-5, with 8 bases that match TRBD2. The CDR3 is 16 amino acids. The junction had 9 bases not matched to a gene; V was cut back by 4 bases and J by 1 base. The germline CDR1 and CDR2 sequences are SGHRS and YFSETQ. The CDR3 region is CASSQGTRPSQETQYF. The CDR3 nucleotides are TGCGCCAGCAGCCAGGGGACTAGACCCTCCCAAGAGACCCAGTACTTC.

The J gene is TRBJ2-5, the V gene TRBV7-8; 9 bases match TRBD1. Germline CDR1 is SGHVS and CDR2 is FQNEAQ. This CDR3 is built from 15 residues. The V segment lost 4 bases and the J segment 5 bases; nucleotides outside the gene matches: 8. This CDR3 is CASSWDRAGGETQYF. The CDR3 region has the DNA TGTGCCAGCAGCTGGGACAGGGCAGGTGGGGAGACCCAGTACTTC.

This clone has only one observation. The chain is built from TRBV19 and TRBJ2-7; tentatively, D is TRBD1 (6 bases). V was pared by 4 bases and J by 4 bases, with 17 bases between. This CDR3 spans 15 amino acids. CDR1 and CDR2 (germline): LNHDA, SQIVND (reference sequence). The CDR3 sequence: CASSTPGQALYEQYF. The CDR3 DNA is TGTGCCAGTAGTACCCCGGGACAAGCGTTATACGAGCAGTACTTC.

The chain recombines TRBV20-1 with TRBJ1-1; D perhaps matches TRBD1 (5 bases). Germline V gives CDR1 DFQATT, CDR2 SNEGSKA (reference sequence). V lost 3 bases and J lost 1, with 9 bases in between. The CDR3 extends over 13 amino acids. CDR3 sequence (DNA): TGCAGTGCTAGTGGCGGACAGAACACTGAAGCTTTCTTT. Amino acids: CSASGGQNTEAFF.

CDR3 in DNA: TGTGCCAGCAGTTACCGTAGGGGGACTGAAAAACTGTTTTTT. It specifies CASSYRRGTEKLFF. This chain joins TRBV6-5 and TRBJ1-4, with D maybe TRBD1 (6 bases). CDR3 length equals 14 residues. Between the trimmed V and J ends, which lost 2 bases and 7 bases, there was a span of 11 bases. Germline V gene lookup returns CDR1 MNHEY and CDR2 SVGAGI.

The gene calls are TRBV28 and TRBJ1-2; D is possibly TRBD1 (5 bases). V was trimmed by 5 bases and J by 6 bases, leaving 19 bases between them. The CDR3 consists of 15 residues. Germline CDR1 is MDHEN and CDR2 is SYDVKM. As DNA, the CDR3 is TGTGCCAGCAGTCCTCCCGGGTTGGGGGGAGATGGCTACACCTTC. Translation: CASSPPGLGGDGYTF.

The chain's CDR3 is CASSPVPTGDTEAFF. CDR3 nucleotide sequence: TGTGCCAGCTCACCAGTTCCCACAGGGGACACTGAAGCTTTCTTT. The V call is TRBV18, the J call TRBJ1-1; 7 nucleotides agree with TRBD1. CDR3 length: 15 amino acids. Germline V lookup: CDR1 KGHSH, CDR2 LQKENI. The V gene end was trimmed by 2 bases and the J gene end by 3 bases; junction bases not matched to a gene: 6.